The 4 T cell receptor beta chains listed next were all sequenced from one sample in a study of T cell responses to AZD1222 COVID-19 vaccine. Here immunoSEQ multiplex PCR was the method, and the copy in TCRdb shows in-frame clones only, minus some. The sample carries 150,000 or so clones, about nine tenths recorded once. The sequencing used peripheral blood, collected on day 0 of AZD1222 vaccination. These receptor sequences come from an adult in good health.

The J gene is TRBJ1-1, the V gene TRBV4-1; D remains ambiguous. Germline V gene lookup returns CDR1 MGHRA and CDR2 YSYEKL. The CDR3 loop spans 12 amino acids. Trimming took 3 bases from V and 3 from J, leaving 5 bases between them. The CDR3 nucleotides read TGCGCCAGCAGCCACCCATACACTGAAGCTTTCTTT. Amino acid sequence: CASSHPYTEAFF.

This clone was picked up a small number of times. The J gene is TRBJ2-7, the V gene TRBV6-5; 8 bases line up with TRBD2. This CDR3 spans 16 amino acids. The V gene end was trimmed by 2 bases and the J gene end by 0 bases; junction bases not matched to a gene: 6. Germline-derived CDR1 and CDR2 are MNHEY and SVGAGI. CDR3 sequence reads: CASSYASGSGSYEQYF. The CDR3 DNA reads TGTGCCAGCAGTTACGCCAGCGGGAGCGGCTCCTACGAGCAGTACTTC.

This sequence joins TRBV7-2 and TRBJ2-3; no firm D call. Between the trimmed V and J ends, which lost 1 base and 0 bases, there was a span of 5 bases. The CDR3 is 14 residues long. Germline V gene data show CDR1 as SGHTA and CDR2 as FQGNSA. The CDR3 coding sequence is TGTGCCAGCAGCTTAGGGGTCAGCACAGATACGCAGTATTTT. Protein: CASSLGVSTDTQYF. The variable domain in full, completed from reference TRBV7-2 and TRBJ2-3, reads GAGVSQSPSNKVTEKGKDVELRCDPISGHTALYWYRQSLGQGLEFLIYFQGNSAPDKSGLPSDRFSAERTGGSVSTLTIQRTQQEDSAVYLCASSLGVSTDTQYFGPGTRLTVL.

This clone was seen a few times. CDR3 region: CASSPRELVDTEAFF. The CDR3 DNA follows: TGTGCCAGCAGCCCGAGGGAGCTTGTAGACACTGAAGCTTTCTTT. The J gene is TRBJ1-1, the V gene TRBV5-5, with D unresolved. The CDR3 runs to 15 residues. The V end lost 4 bases, the J end lost 3 bases, and 16 bases lay between the germline ends. Germline V lookup: CDR1 SGHKS, CDR2 YYEKEE (reference sequence).